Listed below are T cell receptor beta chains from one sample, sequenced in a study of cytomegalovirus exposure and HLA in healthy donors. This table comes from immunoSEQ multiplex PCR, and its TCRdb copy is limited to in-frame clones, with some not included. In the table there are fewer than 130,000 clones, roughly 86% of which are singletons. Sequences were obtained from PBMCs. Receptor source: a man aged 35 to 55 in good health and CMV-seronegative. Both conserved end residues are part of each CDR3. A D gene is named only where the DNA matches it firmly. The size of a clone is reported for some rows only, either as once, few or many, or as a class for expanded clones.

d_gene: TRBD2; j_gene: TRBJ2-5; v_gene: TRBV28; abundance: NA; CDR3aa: CASSLSGGAGQETQYF; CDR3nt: TGTGCCAGCAGTTTATCGGGGGGGGCGGGGCAAGAGACCCAGTACTTC
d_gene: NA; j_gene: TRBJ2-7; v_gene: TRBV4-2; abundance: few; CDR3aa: CASSQEATAWEQYF; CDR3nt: TGTGCCAGCAGCCAAGAGGCAACAGCATGGGAGCAGTACTTC
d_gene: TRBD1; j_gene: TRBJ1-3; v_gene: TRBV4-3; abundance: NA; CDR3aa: CASSQGTTGTVGTFHF; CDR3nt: TGCGCCAGCAGCCAAGGGACCACCGGGACAGTAGGAACCTTCCATTTT
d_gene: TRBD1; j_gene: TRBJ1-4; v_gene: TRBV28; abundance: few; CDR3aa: CASSSSRQGQKLFF; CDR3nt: TGTGCCAGCAGTTCCTCGAGACAGGGCCAAAAACTGTTTTTT
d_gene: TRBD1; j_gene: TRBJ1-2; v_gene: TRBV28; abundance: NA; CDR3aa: CASSLPSRGPDGYTF; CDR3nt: TGTGCCAGCAGTTTGCCGTCCAGGGGGCCAGATGGCTACACCTTC
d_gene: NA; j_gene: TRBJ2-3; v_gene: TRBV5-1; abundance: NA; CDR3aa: CASSWHSTDTQYF; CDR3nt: TGCGCCAGCAGCTGGCATAGCACAGATACGCAGTATTTT
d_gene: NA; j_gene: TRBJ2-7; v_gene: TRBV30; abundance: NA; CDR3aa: CAWSGRVSYEQYF; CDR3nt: TGTGCCTGGAGTGGACGGGTCTCCTACGAGCAGTACTTC
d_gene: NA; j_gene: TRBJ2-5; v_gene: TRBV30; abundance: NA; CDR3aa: CAWSVQGGETQYF; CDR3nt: TGTGCCTGGAGTGTACAGGGTGGGGAGACCCAGTACTTC
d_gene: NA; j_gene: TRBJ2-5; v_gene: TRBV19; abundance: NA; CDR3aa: CASSQNRVTPPGTQYF; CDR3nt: TGTGCCAGTAGCCAAAACAGGGTGACTCCTCCAGGGACCCAGTACTTC
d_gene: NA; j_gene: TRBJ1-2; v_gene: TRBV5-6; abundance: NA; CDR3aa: CASSQVQGQIFYGYTF; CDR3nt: TGTGCCAGCAGCCAGGTTCAAGGACAGATTTTCTATGGCTACACCTTC
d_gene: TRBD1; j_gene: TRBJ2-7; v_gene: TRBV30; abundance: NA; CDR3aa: CAWSYGTGAYEQYF; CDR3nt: TGTGCCTGGAGTTATGGGACAGGGGCCTACGAGCAGTACTTC
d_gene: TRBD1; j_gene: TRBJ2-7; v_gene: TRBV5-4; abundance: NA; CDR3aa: CASSSAPGQGIVEQYF; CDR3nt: TGTGCCAGCAGCTCGGCGCCGGGACAGGGAATTGTCGAGCAGTACTTC
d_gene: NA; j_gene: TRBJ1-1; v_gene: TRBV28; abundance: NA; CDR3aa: CASSYSTGRGTEAFF; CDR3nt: TGTGCCAGCAGTTACAGTACAGGGAGGGGCACTGAAGCTTTCTTT
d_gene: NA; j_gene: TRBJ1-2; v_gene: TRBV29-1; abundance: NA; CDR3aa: CSVAFSYGYTF; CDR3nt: TGCAGCGTTGCATTCAGCTATGGCTACACCTTC
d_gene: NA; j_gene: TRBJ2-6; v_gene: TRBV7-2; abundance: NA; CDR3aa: CASSPRGSGANVLTF; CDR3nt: TGTGCCAGCAGCCCCAGGGGCTCTGGGGCCAACGTCCTGACTTTC
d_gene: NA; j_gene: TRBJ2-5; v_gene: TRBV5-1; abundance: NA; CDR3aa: CASSHSSETQYF; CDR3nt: TGCGCCAGCAGTCACAGCTCAGAGACCCAGTACTTC
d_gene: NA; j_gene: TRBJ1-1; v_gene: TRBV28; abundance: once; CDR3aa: CAIMNTEAFF; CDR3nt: TGTGCCATCATGAACACTGAAGCTTTCTTT
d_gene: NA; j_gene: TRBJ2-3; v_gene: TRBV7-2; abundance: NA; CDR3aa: CASSIERITDTQYF; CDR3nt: TGTGCCAGCAGCATAGAGAGAATAACAGATACGCAGTATTTT
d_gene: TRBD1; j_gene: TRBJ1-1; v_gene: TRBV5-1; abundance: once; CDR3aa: CASSVTGGNTEAFF; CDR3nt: TGCGCCAGCAGCGTAACAGGGGGCAACACTGAAGCTTTCTTT
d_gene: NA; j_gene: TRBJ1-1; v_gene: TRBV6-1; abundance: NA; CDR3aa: CASSEARRGTEAFF; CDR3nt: TGTGCCAGCAGTGAAGCGAGGCGGGGCACTGAAGCTTTCTTT
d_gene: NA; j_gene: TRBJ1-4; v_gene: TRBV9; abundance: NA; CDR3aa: CASSVGGTKVNEKLFF; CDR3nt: TGTGCCAGCAGCGTAGGAGGGACAAAGGTTAATGAAAAACTGTTTTTT
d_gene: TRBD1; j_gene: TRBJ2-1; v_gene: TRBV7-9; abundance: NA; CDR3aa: CASSSGGPSDNEQFF; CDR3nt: TGTGCCAGCAGCTCAGGGGGCCCCTCGGACAATGAGCAGTTCTTC
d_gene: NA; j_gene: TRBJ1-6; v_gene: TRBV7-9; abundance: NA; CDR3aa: CASSLGRQGNSPLHF; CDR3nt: TGTGCCAGCAGCTTAGGACGGCAGGGTAATTCACCCCTCCACTTT
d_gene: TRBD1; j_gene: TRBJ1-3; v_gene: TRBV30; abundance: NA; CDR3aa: CAWSSGTGGSGNTIYF; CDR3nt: TGTGCCTGGAGTTCCGGGACAGGGGGCTCTGGAAACACCATATATTTT
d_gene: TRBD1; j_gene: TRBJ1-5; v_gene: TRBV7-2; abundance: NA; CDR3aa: CASSRTGANQPQHF; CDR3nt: TGTGCCAGCAGCCGGACAGGGGCCAATCAGCCCCAGCATTTT
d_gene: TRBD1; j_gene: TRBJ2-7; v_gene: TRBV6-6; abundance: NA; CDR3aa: CASSQGDEQYF; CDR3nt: TGTGCCAGCAGCCAGGGGGACGAGCAGTACTTC
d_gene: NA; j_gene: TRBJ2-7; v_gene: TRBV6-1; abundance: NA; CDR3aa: CASRGQGGPYEQYF; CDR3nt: TGTGCCAGCAGGGGCCAGGGAGGTCCCTACGAGCAGTACTTC
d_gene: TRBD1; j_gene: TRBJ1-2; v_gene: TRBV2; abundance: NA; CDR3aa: CASSSDRAYGYTF; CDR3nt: TGTGCCAGCAGTTCCGACAGGGCATATGGCTACACCTTC
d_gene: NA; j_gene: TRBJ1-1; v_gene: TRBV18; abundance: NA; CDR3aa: CASSPMDSRTSTEAFF; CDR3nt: TGTGCCAGCTCACCAATGGACAGCAGAACTAGTACTGAAGCTTTCTTT
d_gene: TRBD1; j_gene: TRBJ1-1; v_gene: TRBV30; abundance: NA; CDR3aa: CAWSVLQGLGSTEAFF; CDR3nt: TGTGCCTGGAGTGTTCTACAGGGGTTGGGGAGCACTGAAGCTTTCTTT
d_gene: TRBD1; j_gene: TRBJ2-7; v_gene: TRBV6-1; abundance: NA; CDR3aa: CASPGDRGRSEQYF; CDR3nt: TGTGCCAGTCCGGGCGACAGGGGTAGAAGCGAGCAGTACTTC
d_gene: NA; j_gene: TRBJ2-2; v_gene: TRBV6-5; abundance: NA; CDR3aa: CASRPRTGELFF; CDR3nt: TGTGCCAGCAGGCCCAGGACCGGGGAGCTGTTTTTT
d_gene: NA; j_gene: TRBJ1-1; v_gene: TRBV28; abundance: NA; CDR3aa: CASSSVNTEAFF; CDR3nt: TGTGCCAGCAGCTCCGTTAACACTGAAGCTTTCTTT
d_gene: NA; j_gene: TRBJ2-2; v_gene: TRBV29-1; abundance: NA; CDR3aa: CSVEESRRGTGELFF; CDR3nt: TGCAGCGTTGAAGAGAGTCGTCGGGGCACCGGGGAGCTGTTTTTT
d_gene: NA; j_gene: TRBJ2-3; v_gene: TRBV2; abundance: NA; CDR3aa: CASGGGRGPTDTQYF; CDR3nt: TGTGCCAGCGGGGGGGGGCGGGGGCCCACAGATACGCAGTATTTT
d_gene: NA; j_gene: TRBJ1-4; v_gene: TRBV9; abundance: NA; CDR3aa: CASSVRGGSNEKLFF; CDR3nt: TGTGCCAGCAGCGTAAGGGGAGGCTCTAATGAAAAACTGTTTTTT
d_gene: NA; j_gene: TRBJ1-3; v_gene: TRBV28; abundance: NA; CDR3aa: CASWGGAGNTIYF; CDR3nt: TGTGCCAGCTGGGGGGGGGCTGGAAACACCATATATTTT
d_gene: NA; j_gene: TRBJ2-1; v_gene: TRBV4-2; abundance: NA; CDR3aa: CASSPGRLIRYNEQFF; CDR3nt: TGTGCCAGCAGCCCAGGGAGGCTGATCCGGTACAATGAGCAGTTCTTC
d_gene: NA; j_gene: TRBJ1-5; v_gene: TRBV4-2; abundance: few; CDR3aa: CASSQDIAKPQHF; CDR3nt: TGTGCCAGCAGCCAAGATATCGCTAAGCCCCAGCATTTT
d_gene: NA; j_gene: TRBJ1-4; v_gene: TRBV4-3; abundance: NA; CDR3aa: CASSQDGQGTEKLFF; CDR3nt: TGCGCCAGCAGCCAAGATGGGCAGGGGACTGAAAAACTGTTTTTT
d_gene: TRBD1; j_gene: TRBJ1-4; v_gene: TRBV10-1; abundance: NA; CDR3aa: CASSEHGTGDEKLFF; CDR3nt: TGCGCCAGCAGTGAGCATGGGACAGGCGATGAAAAACTGTTTTTT
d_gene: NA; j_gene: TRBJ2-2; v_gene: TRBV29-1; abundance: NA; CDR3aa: CSVAGTGVTGELFF; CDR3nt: TGCAGCGTTGCCGGGACGGGGGTCACCGGGGAGCTGTTTTTT
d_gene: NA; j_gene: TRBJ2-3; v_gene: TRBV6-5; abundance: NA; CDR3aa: CASSLTGLSTDTQYF; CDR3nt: TGTGCCAGCAGTCTGACAGGACTTAGCACAGATACGCAGTATTTT
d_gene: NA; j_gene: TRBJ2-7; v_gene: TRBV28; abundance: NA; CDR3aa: CASSLSVSGDSYEQYF; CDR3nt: TGTGCCAGCAGTTTATCCGTCTCGGGGGATTCCTACGAGCAGTACTTC
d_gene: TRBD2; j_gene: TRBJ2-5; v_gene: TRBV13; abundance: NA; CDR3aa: CASSPTSGGPASGETQYF; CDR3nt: TGTGCCAGCAGTCCTACTAGCGGGGGGCCAGCGTCGGGGGAGACCCAGTACTTC
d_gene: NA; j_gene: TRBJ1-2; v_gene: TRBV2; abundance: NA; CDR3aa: CASRGVGAQAKKSDGYTF; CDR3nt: TGTGCCAGCAGAGGGGTGGGGGCGCAGGCGAAAAAAAGCGATGGCTACACCTTC
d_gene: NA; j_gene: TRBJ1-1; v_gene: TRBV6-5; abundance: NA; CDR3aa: CASSYSEVNTEAFF; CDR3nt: TGTGCCAGCAGTTACTCGGAGGTGAACACTGAAGCTTTCTTT
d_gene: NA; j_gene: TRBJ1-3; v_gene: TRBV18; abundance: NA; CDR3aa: CASTSTGSINTIYF; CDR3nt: TGTGCCAGCACCTCCACAGGGAGTATAAACACCATATATTTT
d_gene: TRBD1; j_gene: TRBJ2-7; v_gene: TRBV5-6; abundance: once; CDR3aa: CASSGQGQGAIDEQYF; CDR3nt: TGTGCCAGCAGCGGGCAGGGACAGGGGGCCATCGACGAGCAGTACTTC
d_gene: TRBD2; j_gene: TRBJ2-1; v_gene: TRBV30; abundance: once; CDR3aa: CAWKRASGGVFEQFF; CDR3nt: TGTGCCTGGAAACGGGCTAGCGGGGGGGTATTTGAGCAGTTCTTC
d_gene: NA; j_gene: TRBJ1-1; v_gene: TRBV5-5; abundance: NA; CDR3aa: CASMAQGFTEAFF; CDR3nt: TGTGCCAGCATGGCGCAGGGTTTCACTGAAGCTTTCTTT
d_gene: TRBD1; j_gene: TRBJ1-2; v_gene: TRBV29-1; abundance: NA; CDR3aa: CSVEGGDYGYTF; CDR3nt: TGCAGCGTAGAAGGGGGCGACTATGGCTACACCTTC